This T cell receptor (beta chain) is from a study of cytomegalovirus exposure and HLA in healthy donors. Study results and limitations: In vitro assays verified that three CMV-associated chains recognized CMV antigens specifically. As was reported, the HLA-A and HLA-B alleles of most subjects were accurately predicted from TCR beta sequences.

This CDR3 contains 13 residues. CDR1 and CDR2 from the germline V gene are KGHSY and FQNENV. The V end was cut by 2 bases, the J end by 4 bases, with 8 bases between. In regard to this clone: Antigen unknown.

The primer mix had 60 Vbeta and 13 Jbeta primers. Measured with immunoSEQ multiplex PCR; TCRdb has only the in-frame clones, and not every one. The sample table sets out about 100,000 clones. The receptor was derived from a man aged 45-65 years in good health and CMV-seronegative. The sample taken for sequencing was PBMCs. The chain uses TRBV16 and TRBJ1-1; D not resolved. CDR3 nucleotides: TGTGCCAGCAGCCAAGATCGAGGCACTGAAGCTTTCTTT. Translated, it gives CASSQDRGTEAFF. Using reference TRBV16 and TRBJ1-1 for the parts outside the CDR3, the full variable domain is GEEVAQTPKHLVRGEGQKAKLYCAPIKGHSYVFWYQQVLKNEFKFLISFQNENVFDETGMPKERFSAKCLPNSPCSLEIQATKLEDSAVYFCASSQDRGTEAFFGQGTRLTVV.